A selection of T cell receptor beta chains follows, all from one sample in a study of blood T cell repertoires in COVID-19. Sequenced by immunoSEQ multiplex PCR; TCRdb stores in-frame clones only, minus some. The sample records about 340,000 clones, roughly 85% being singletons. Sequenced material: PBMCs or T cells enriched from blood (not recorded which). These receptors were collected from a woman aged 40 to 50 with acute COVID-19. Each CDR3 is given without its conserved first and last residue. Where a row states a size, it is once, few, many or the class of an expanded clone; other rows omit it.

V,J,size,CDR3
TRBV6-2/TRBV6-3,TRBJ2-7,.,ASSYGRGGIPYEQY
TRBV5-5,TRBJ2-7,.,ASSPGTGEREQY
TRBV6-1,TRBJ2-7,once,ASSEAWAGDPYEQY
TRBV6-5,TRBJ2-7,.,ASRTSYEQY
TRBV28,TRBJ2-7,.,ASSYPGAAGTSGSPYEQY
TRBV25-1,TRBJ1-1,.,ASRNRGNTEAF
TRBV12-3/TRBV12-4,TRBJ1-2,.,ASSFLNYGYT
TRBV28,TRBJ2-7,.,ASSQGNYEQY
TRBV3-1/TRBV3-2,TRBJ2-3,.,ASGGQHSTDTQY
TRBV7-2,TRBJ2-7,.,ASSQTSGASTYEQY
TRBV6-1,TRBJ1-2,.,ASSEGRSYGYT
TRBV7-3,TRBJ2-1,.,ASSSQVDREVEQF
TRBV27,TRBJ1-6,.,ASGPRQGAGSPLH
TRBV28,TRBJ1-1,.,ASSFGQLNTEAF
TRBV6-5,TRBJ1-2,.,ASSSLDWADGYT
TRBV2,TRBJ2-5,few,ASRGGAPPETQY
TRBV4-3,TRBJ1-2,.,ASSQSDRAGSYGYT
TRBV20-1,TRBJ2-5,.,SASALGGGASETQY
TRBV5-8,TRBJ2-3,.,ASSHGTGSTDTQY
TRBV5-1,TRBJ1-6,.,ASSSQGDTSPLH
TRBV7-9,TRBJ1-5,few,ASSALQGASPNQPQH
TRBV7-9,TRBJ1-1,.,ASNRLRRTGENTEAF
TRBV18,TRBJ2-1,once,ASSPSSQF
TRBV4-2,TRBJ2-7,once,ASSQPTTGTRAYEQY
TRBV24-1,TRBJ2-3,.,ATSDPSGGFTDTQY
TRBV24-1,TRBJ2-5,.,ATSDSGTSGPQETQY